This T cell receptor beta chain derives from a study of blood T cell repertoires in COVID-19. Overall study context: COVID-19 samples collected from the United States, Italy and Spain covered acute and convalescent phases. Sample material is recorded as cDNA or gDNA derived from T cells, B-cell-depleted T cells, or PBMCs.

In the source study's methods: Counts of nucleated cells, estimated from reference gene primer amplification, were obtained. Clones were read by immunoSEQ multiplex PCR, and TCRdb kept only the in-frame ones, dropping some. V and J calls and clone size are as listed in that table; D and trimming were resolved from the DNA. The table includes about 140,000 clones, 82% detected once. This CDR3 region has 15 residues. With 0 bases clipped from V and 2 bases from J, the junction kept 3 bases outside the gene matches. Germline lookup yields CDR1 SGDLS and CDR2 YYNGEE. The chain joins TRBV9 to TRBJ2-7, with 9 bases identical to TRBD2. The receptor comes from a woman older than 75 with acute or convalescent COVID-19. Sequenced material: peripheral blood. CDR3 region: CASSVDLAGPYEQYF. CDR3 in DNA: TGTGCCAGCAGCGTAGATCTAGCGGGACCCTACGAGCAGTACTTC.